This T cell receptor (beta chain) appears in the sequencing data of a study of cytomegalovirus exposure and HLA in healthy donors. Study-wide context: HLA-typed donors were the source of tens of millions of unique TCRs, which an early data release held.

As for this clone: No antigen is known for it.

The CDR3 runs to 15 residues. The V gene lost 3 bases and the J gene lost 1 base, with 10 bases spanning the gap. Per the germline V gene, CDR1 is LNHDA and CDR2 is SQIVND (reference sequence). Vbeta (60) and Jbeta (13) primers were used in the PCR. The table came from immunoSEQ multiplex PCR; TCRdb's copy has only in-frame clones and leaves some out. In the table there are 100,000 to 150,000 clones, about 73% of which are singletons. General study results and limits: Some highly shared sequence variants likely arose as a pipeline artifact. TCR beta sequences reportedly predicted the HLA-A and HLA-B alleles of most subjects accurately.

Sequenced: PBMCs. This chain joins TRBV19 and TRBJ1-3; D uncertain. This TCR was recovered from a woman aged 50 to 60 in good health and CMV-seropositive. The CDR3 here is CASSIRRFSGNTIYF. The CDR3 DNA reads TGTGCCAGTAGTATCCGGAGGTTTTCTGGAAACACCATATATTTT.